The present T cell receptor (beta chain) was sequenced within a study of cytomegalovirus exposure and HLA in healthy donors. Study-level points and caveats: A link between a missense DCLRE1C variant and TCR beta V- and J-gene trimming emerged from a later analysis. Indistinguishability led to the exclusion of some V segments, TRBV6-2 and TRBV6-3 included. Other equally common chains were less clonally expanded than HLA-associated TCR beta chains, a later analysis showed. Highest at DRB1 and lowest at HLA-C, TCR association rates differed among HLA loci in a later analysis.

The CDR3 is 15 amino acids. Germline CDR1 reads SNHLY; CDR2 reads FYNNEI. Trimming at V came to 5 bases and at J to 7 bases, leaving 10 bases not matched to a gene. The PCR had 60 Vbeta and 13 Jbeta primers. Only in-frame clones appear in the TCRdb table, and some are missing; sequencing was by immunoSEQ multiplex PCR. This sample carries about 140,000 clones, about three quarters of them seen once, and the ten largest clones take about 3.8%. As concerns this clone: What it recognizes is unknown.

The receptor comes from a man aged 18 to 30 in good health and CMV-seronegative. Sequencing input: PBMCs. The rearrangement links TRBV2 to TRBJ2-1; 8 bases align to TRBD2. CDR3 region: CASSPPGLDQNEQFF. The CDR3 DNA is TGTGCCAGCAGTCCCCCGGGACTAGATCAGAATGAGCAGTTCTTC.